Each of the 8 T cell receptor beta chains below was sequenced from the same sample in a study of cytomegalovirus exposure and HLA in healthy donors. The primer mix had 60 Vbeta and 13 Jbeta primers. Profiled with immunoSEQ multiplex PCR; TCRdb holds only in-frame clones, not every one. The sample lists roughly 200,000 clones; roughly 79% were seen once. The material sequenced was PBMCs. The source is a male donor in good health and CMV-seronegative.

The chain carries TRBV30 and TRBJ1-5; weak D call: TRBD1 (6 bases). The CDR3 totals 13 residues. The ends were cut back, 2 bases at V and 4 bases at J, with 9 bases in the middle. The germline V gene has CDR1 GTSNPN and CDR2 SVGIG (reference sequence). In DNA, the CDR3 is TGTGCCTGGAGTAACAGGGCGAATCAGCCCCAGCATTTT. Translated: CAWSNRANQPQHF.

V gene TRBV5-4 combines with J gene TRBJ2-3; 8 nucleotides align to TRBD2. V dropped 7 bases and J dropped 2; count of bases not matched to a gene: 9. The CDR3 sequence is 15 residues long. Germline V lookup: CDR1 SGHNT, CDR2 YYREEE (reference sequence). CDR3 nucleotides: TGTGCCAGCGCATACACTAGCGGCCCCACAGATACGCAGTATTTT. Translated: CASAYTSGPTDTQYF.

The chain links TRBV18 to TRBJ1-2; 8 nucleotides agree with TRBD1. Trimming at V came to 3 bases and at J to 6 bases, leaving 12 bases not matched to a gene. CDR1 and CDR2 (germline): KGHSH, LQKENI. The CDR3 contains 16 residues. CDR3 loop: CASSPNQGQGGDGYTF. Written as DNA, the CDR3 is TGTGCCAGCTCACCGAATCAAGGACAGGGCGGAGATGGCTACACCTTC.

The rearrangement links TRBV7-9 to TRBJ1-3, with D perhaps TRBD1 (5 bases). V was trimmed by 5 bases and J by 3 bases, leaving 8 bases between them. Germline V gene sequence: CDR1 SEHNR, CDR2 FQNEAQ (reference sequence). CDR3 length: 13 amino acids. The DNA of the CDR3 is TGTGCCAGCAGCATTGACAGTGGAAACACCATATATTTT. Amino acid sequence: CASSIDSGNTIYF.

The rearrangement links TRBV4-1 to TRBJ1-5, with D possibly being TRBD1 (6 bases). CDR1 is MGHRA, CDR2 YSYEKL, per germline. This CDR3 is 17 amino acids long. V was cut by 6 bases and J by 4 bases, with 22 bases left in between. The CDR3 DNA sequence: TGCGCCAGCAGACCGGGTTTTGCGAAGGGGGAAAATCAGCCCCAGCATTTT. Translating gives CASRPGFAKGENQPQHF.

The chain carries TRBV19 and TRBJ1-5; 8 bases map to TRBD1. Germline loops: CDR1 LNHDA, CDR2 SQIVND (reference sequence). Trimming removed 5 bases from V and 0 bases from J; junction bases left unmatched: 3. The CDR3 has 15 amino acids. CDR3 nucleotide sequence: TGTGCCAGTAGTCGGACAGGGATTAGCAATCAGCCCCAGCATTTT. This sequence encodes CASSRTGISNQPQHF.

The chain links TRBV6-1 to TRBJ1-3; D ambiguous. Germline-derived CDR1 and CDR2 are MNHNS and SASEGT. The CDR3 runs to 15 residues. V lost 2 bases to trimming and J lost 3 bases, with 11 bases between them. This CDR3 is CASSELRHGGNTIYF. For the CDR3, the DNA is TGTGCCAGCAGTGAATTAAGACATGGTGGAAACACCATATATTTT.

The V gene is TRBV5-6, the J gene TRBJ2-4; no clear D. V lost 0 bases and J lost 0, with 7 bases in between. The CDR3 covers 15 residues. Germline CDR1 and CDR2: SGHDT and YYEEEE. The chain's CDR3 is CASSLAPEAKNIQYF. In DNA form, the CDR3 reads TGTGCCAGCAGCTTGGCTCCAGAAGCCAAAAACATTCAGTACTTC.